Below, one T cell receptor beta chain is given with its context. As yet, its antigen is unknown. The record originates from a study of cytomegalovirus exposure and HLA in healthy donors. Study-wide findings and caveats: Apart from CMV serostatus, no immune exposure information was available. Segments of the TCR beta V type were, in most cases, productive about 87% or about 30% of the time in an earlier analysis.

The PCR used 60 Vbeta and 13 Jbeta primers. The data were produced by immunoSEQ multiplex PCR, yet TCRdb's version contains in-frame clones alone and is incomplete. Altogether 190,000 or so clones are present, about four fifths being singletons, with the ten largest covering 0.35% to 0.5%. The sequence derives from a male donor in good health and CMV-seropositive. Sequenced: PBMCs.

In nucleotides, the CDR3 is TGCGCCAGCAGTCCGGGACTAGAGGGAGAGACCCAGTACTTC. Its protein product is CASSPGLEGETQYF. The chain joins TRBV5-1 to TRBJ2-5, with 8 bases lining up with TRBD2. CDR1 SGHRS and CDR2 YFSETQ come from the germline V gene. This CDR3 comprises 14 residues. Trimming removed 5 bases from V and 4 bases from J; junction bases left unmatched: 7.